This T cell receptor (beta chain) was obtained from a study of T cells after yellow fever vaccination. Regarding the study as a whole: Only a minor proportion of clonotypes was detected across both CD4 and CD8 compartments. Most primary-vaccination clones recurred post-booster (nearly 98% CD4, more than 85% CD8).

The TCR cDNA carried a universal primer site and UMIs from 5'RACE template switching. TCRdb redid the calling of the 5' RACE reads with MiXCR, one entry per CDR3 protein. The sample has about 400,000 distinct CDR3 sequences, around 10% seen once. Germline assignment: CDR1 SQVTM and CDR2 ANQGSEA. The CDR3 has 16 amino acids. Trimming removed 0 bases from V and 8 bases from J; junction bases left unmatched: 7. The sample holds a few counts of this clonotype. Its specificity is not known. The source of this sequence is a man aged 18 to 29 who received the YFV17D yellow fever vaccine. Sequences were derived from PBMCs, sampled on the day of the first yellow fever vaccination. The gene calls are TRBV29-1 and TRBJ2-1, with TRBD2 matching 13 bases. CDR3: CSVEEGLAGWVDEQFF. The CDR3 DNA is TGCAGCGTTGAAGAGGGACTAGCGGGGTGGGTGGATGAGCAGTTCTTC.